Shown below are 28 T cell receptor beta chains from a single sample sequenced in a study of CD8 T cells in Susac syndrome. Reverse transcription of roughly 0.5 to 1 ug RNA used random hexamers. From the immunoSEQ multiplex PCR reads, TCRdb called clonotypes with MiXCR, one entry per CDR3 protein. The table includes about 300,000 distinct CDR3 sequences, almost 85% detected once. Sequenced: CD8+ T cells from PBMCs. The receptors were gathered from a human donor with multiple sclerosis.

This clonotype was observed a single time. The chain employs TRBV6-2 or TRBV6-3 and TRBJ1-5; unclear D gene. CDR3 length equals 15 residues. CDR1 and CDR2 (germline): MNHEY, SVGEGT. V was pared by 6 bases and J by 2 bases, with 14 bases between. CDR3 DNA: TGTGCCAGCAGACCCCCGCTCGACGGCAATCAGCCCCAGCATTTT. Its protein is CASRPPLDGNQPQHF.

The gene calls are TRBV21-1 and TRBJ2-1; TRBD2 is the table's D call, not checked against the DNA. TRBV21-1 is classified as a pseudogene. The CDR3 runs to 16 residues. The CDR3: CASSKEARMGYNEQFF. Written as DNA, the CDR3 is TGTGCCAGCAGCAAAGAAGCGAGGATGGGATACAATGAGCAGTTCTTC.

The chain links TRBV27 to TRBJ2-7, with D perhaps given as TRBD1 or TRBD2 (6 bases each). Germline lookup yields CDR1 MNHEY and CDR2 SMNVEV (reference sequence). The CDR3 is 16 amino acids. The V end was cut by 2 bases, the J end by 4 bases, with 18 bases between. CDR3 in amino acids: CASSLSRGPVMYEQYF. The DNA of the CDR3 is TGTGCCAGCAGTTTAAGTCGGGGGCCGGTAATGTACGAGCAGTACTTC.

CDR3 nucleotide sequence: TGTGCCAGCAGCCCTCCTTGGGGTGCGTACACTGAAGCTTTCTTT. Encoded protein: CASSPPWGAYTEAFF. The V and J genes are TRBV7-9 and TRBJ1-1; D call uncertain. Trimming shortened V by 5 bases and J by 3 bases, and 16 bases separated the two germline ends. This CDR3 region has 15 residues. CDR1 is SEHNR and CDR2 is FQNEAQ in the germline V gene (reference sequence).

Comment on this clonotype: As the CDR3 is not closed by the conserved phenylalanine or tryptophan, this likely results from a read error. The J gene is TRBJ2-7, the V gene TRBV4-1; the match to TRBD1 covers 8 bases. The V segment lost 3 bases and the J segment 3 bases; nucleotides outside the gene matches: 1. Germline V gene lookup returns CDR1 MGHRA and CDR2 YSYEKL. CDR3 length: 13 residues. In DNA, the CDR3 is TGCGCCAGCAGCCACGGACAGGGCTACGAGCAGTACCTC. Its protein is CASSHGQGYEQYL.

This clonotype turned up a few times. The chain couples TRBV27 to TRBJ2-7; D unresolved. Germline V gene data show CDR1 as MNHEY and CDR2 as SMNVEV (reference sequence). The CDR3 runs 12 residues. V gave up 5 bases and J gave up 2 bases, with 7 bases separating them. The CDR3 sequence: CASSPGPYEQYF. Here the CDR3 DNA reads TGTGCCAGCAGTCCCGGTCCCTACGAGCAGTACTTC.

The chain is built from TRBV4-1 and TRBJ2-7, with TRBD1 identical over 8 bases. Per the germline V gene, CDR1 is MGHRA and CDR2 is YSYEKL. The CDR3 has 13 amino acids. V lost 3 bases and J lost 3; bases outside the gene matches: 1. CDR3 nucleotide sequence: TGCGCCAGCAGCCATGGACAGGGCTACGAGCAGTACTTC. Translation: CASSHGQGYEQYF.

The rearrangement uses TRBV7-9 and TRBJ2-7; TRBD1 agrees at 8 bases. V gave up 4 bases and J gave up 6 bases; unmatched junction bases: 11. CDR3 length equals 15 residues. Per germline, CDR1 SEHNR and CDR2 FQNEAQ (reference sequence). CDR3 residues: CASSSTGTGQPEQYF. The CDR3 coding sequence is TGTGCCAGCAGCTCCACGGGGACAGGTCAACCCGAGCAGTACTTC.

The chain carries TRBV9 and TRBJ1-3; TRBD1 matches at 7 bases. Germline CDR1 reads SGDLS; CDR2 reads YYNGEE. The CDR3 covers 18 residues. V lost 3 bases and J lost 0; bases outside the gene matches: 12. In nucleotides, the CDR3 is TGTGCCAGCAGCGCTTGGGACAGCGTGTTGGTCTCTGGAAACACCATATATTTT. Its translation is CASSAWDSVLVSGNTIYF.

The genes are TRBV27 and TRBJ2-1; TRBD1 or TRBD2 may be the D gene (5 bases each). The V gene's germline CDR1 is MNHEY and CDR2 SMNVEV (reference sequence). The length of the CDR3 is 15 residues. V was pared by 5 bases and J by 0 bases, with 11 bases between. The CDR3 DNA sequence: TGTGCCAGCAGTGTCAGGGAGAGCTCCTACAATGAGCAGTTCTTC. Protein sequence: CASSVRESSYNEQFF.

The chain is built from TRBV20-1 and TRBJ2-7; TRBD2 matches at 8 bases. The ends lost 0 bases at V and 4 bases at J; junction bases unmatched: 8. The CDR3 sequence is 15 residues long. CDR1 is DFQATT, CDR2 SNEGSKA, per germline (reference sequence). The CDR3 loop is CSARDRGGLRYEQYF. DNA of the CDR3: TGCAGTGCTAGAGATCGCGGGGGGTTAAGGTACGAGCAGTACTTC.

The rearrangement uses TRBV19 and TRBJ2-7, with no clear D. There are 12 residues in the CDR3. Per the germline V gene, CDR1 is LNHDA and CDR2 is SQIVND (reference sequence). The ends were cut back, 8 bases at V and 4 bases at J, with 12 bases in the middle. Written as DNA, the CDR3 is TGTGCCAGTTCTAATGGGGTGTACGAGCAGTACTTC. This translates into CASSNGVYEQYF.

This chain uses TRBV19 with TRBJ2-1; 8 nucleotides align to TRBD2. The trim removed 5 bases at V and 7 bases at J, leaving 7 bases unmatched. The CDR3 length is 14 residues. CDR1 LNHDA and CDR2 SQIVND come from the germline V gene (reference sequence). CDR3 bases: TGTGCCAGTAGTGCATTTAGCGGGGTAAATGAGCAGTTCTTC. This sequence encodes CASSAFSGVNEQFF.

The J gene is TRBJ2-1, the V gene TRBV6-1, with a possible D match to TRBD2 (6 bases). Germline V gene sequence: CDR1 MNHNS, CDR2 SASEGT. The CDR3 loop spans 13 amino acids. Trimming removed 7 bases from V and 3 bases from J, with 10 bases in between. The CDR3 coding sequence is TGTGCCAGCACTATGGACTACTACAATGAGCAGTTCTTC. This codes for CASTMDYYNEQFF.

The rearrangement links TRBV28 to TRBJ2-7; no reliable D call. In germline, CDR1 is MDHEN, CDR2 SYDVKM. Trimming shortened V by 3 bases and J by 6 bases, and 15 bases separated the two germline ends. The CDR3 length is 14 residues. CDR3 sequence reads: CASSLLGLMSEQYF. CDR3 nucleotide sequence: TGTGCCAGCAGTTTGTTGGGGTTAATGTCCGAGCAGTACTTC.

V is TRBV7-9 and J is TRBJ2-7, with a weak D call TRBD2 (5 bases). Trimming removed 3 bases at V and 2 bases at J, with 8 bases between. The CDR3 consists of 13 residues. Germline V gene sequence: CDR1 SEHNR, CDR2 FQNEAQ (reference sequence). CDR3 DNA: TGTGCCAGCAGCTTTCAGGAGGCCTACGAGCAGTACTTC. Its translation: CASSFQEAYEQYF.

The chain joins TRBV5-4 to TRBJ1-2; D possibly corresponds to TRBD1 (6 bases). The CDR3 runs to 13 residues. The V end was cut by 4 bases, the J end by 6 bases, with 13 bases between. Germline CDR1 is SGHNT and CDR2 is YYREEE (reference sequence). This CDR3 is CASSDDTGNGYTF. CDR3 sequence (DNA): TGTGCCAGCAGCGACGATACAGGGAATGGCTACACCTTC.

V gene TRBV30 combines with J gene TRBJ1-1; D ambiguous. Germline CDR1 is GTSNPN and CDR2 is SVGIG (reference sequence). Deletions cut 2 bases from V and 4 bases from J, with 11 bases between. The CDR3 is made up of 13 amino acids. The CDR3 sequence is CAWSSLAATEAFF. CDR3 coding DNA: TGTGCCTGGAGTAGTTTAGCGGCCACTGAAGCTTTCTTT.

This sequence joins TRBV7-8 and TRBJ1-1; D uncertain. Trimming took off 3 bases at V and 2 bases at J, with 10 bases between the two ends. Germline V gene sequence: CDR1 SGHVS, CDR2 FQNEAQ. This CDR3 has 14 amino acids. The CDR3 here is CASSFGVLNTEAFF. The CDR3 region has the DNA TGTGCCAGCAGCTTCGGGGTCTTAAACACTGAAGCTTTCTTT.

The V and J genes are TRBV6-5 and TRBJ2-1; 16 bases line up with TRBD2. This CDR3 contains 17 residues. V was clipped by 2 bases and J by 9 bases; unmatched bases: 7. Germline V gives CDR1 MNHEY, CDR2 SVGAGI. CDR3 in amino acids: CASSYGTSGRAISEQFF. As DNA, the CDR3 is TGTGCCAGCAGTTACGGGACTAGCGGGAGGGCCATTAGTGAGCAGTTCTTC.

Points on this clonotype: The junction shows a germline mismatch at one end, possibly a read error. DNA of the CDR3: TGTGCCAGCAGCGGGGGACAGGGGATCTACGACCAGTACTTC. This gives the protein CASSGGQGIYDQYF. V usage is TRBV7-9 and J usage is TRBJ2-7, with TRBD1 identical over 10 bases. This CDR3 contains 14 residues. Germline V gene sequence: CDR1 SEHNR, CDR2 FQNEAQ (reference sequence).

The chain joins TRBV24-1 to TRBJ2-2; weak D call: TRBD1 (8 bases). This CDR3 has 18 residues. Germline V gene lookup returns CDR1 KGHDR and CDR2 SFDVKD. Trimming left V 2 bases short and J 0 bases short, with 15 bases between. The CDR3 nucleotides read TGTGCCACCAGTGATTGGGAGGGGACAGGCCCGAACACCGGGGAGCTGTTTTTT. Translating it yields CATSDWEGTGPNTGELFF.

The V gene is TRBV4-3, the J gene TRBJ2-1; 11 bases fit TRBD2. V dropped 0 bases and J dropped 9; count of bases not matched to a gene: 7. The CDR3 spans 16 residues. Germline CDR1 is LGHNA and CDR2 is YSLEER. CDR3 sequence: CASSQDGRLAGREQFF. CDR3 in DNA: TGCGCCAGCAGCCAAGATGGCAGACTAGCGGGACGTGAGCAGTTCTTC.

This clonotype was counted a single time. The J gene is TRBJ1-5, the V gene TRBV4-2; D unresolved. The CDR3 covers 14 residues. V dropped 3 bases and J dropped 2 bases, with 8 bases sitting between them. CDR1 LGHNA and CDR2 YNFKEQ come from the germline V gene. CDR3 in DNA: TGTGCCAGCAGCCAGTGGGTGGGCAATCAGCCCCAGCATTTT. This gives the protein CASSQWVGNQPQHF.

This rearrangement joins TRBV20-1 to TRBJ2-4, with D perhaps TRBD2 (5 bases). The CDR3 length is 14 residues. Trimming took 6 bases from V and 1 from J, leaving 13 bases between them. Germline V lookup: CDR1 DFQATT, CDR2 SNEGSKA (reference sequence). The CDR3 DNA follows: TGCAGTGCCGGACTCGGCAGGGCCAAAAACATTCAGTACTTC. Translation: CSAGLGRAKNIQYF.

The J gene is TRBJ1-5, the V gene TRBV4-3; unclear D gene. V was clipped by 0 bases and J by 3 bases, with 9 bases between them. CDR3 size: 15 residues. Germline values: CDR1 LGHNA, CDR2 YSLEER. The CDR3 nucleotides are TGCGCCAGCAGCCAAGATAAGGCGGACAATCAGCCCCAGCATTTT. Translation gives CASSQDKADNQPQHF.

The chain couples TRBV28 to TRBJ2-3; the D gene is possibly TRBD2 (7 bases). Germline CDR1 MDHEN, CDR2 SYDVKM. V was cut by 3 bases and J by 9 bases, with 16 bases left in between. The CDR3 has 14 residues. The CDR3 sequence: CASSFIIPGGTQYF. CDR3 coding DNA: TGTGCCAGCAGTTTCATCATCCCGGGGGGCACGCAGTATTTT.

This rearrangement joins TRBV7-9 to TRBJ2-1; tentative D call: TRBD2 (6 bases). This CDR3 contains 18 residues. Between the trimmed V and J ends, which lost 2 bases and 3 bases, there was a span of 20 bases. CDR1 is SEHNR and CDR2 is FQNEAQ in the germline V gene (reference sequence). The chain's CDR3 is CASSLQSRGAGYYNEQFF. Here the CDR3 DNA reads TGTGCCAGCAGCTTACAGTCTCGCGGGGCGGGATACTACAATGAGCAGTTCTTC. Full variable domain (remainder filled in from reference TRBV7-9 and TRBJ2-1): DTGVSQNPRHKITKRGQNVTFRCDPISEHNRLYWYRQTLGQGPEFLTYFQNEAQLEKSRLLSDRFSAERPKGSFSTLEIQRTEQGDSAMYLCASSLQSRGAGYYNEQFFGPGTRLTVL.